What follows are 12 T cell receptor beta chains derived from one specimen sequenced in a study of blood T cells in healthy people across ages. The authors ran a second PCR of 7 to 11 cycles using a sample-barcoded 5' primer and a J-beta primer mix. TCRdb re-derived calls from the 5' RACE reads in MiXCR, one entry per CDR3 protein. The repertoire includes fewer than 1 million distinct CDR3 sequences, 40% to 50% of them detected once, and roughly 19% sits in the top ten. Sequenced input: blood. The origin of the receptors is a man aged 55 to 70 in good health.

The chain recombines TRBV20-1 with TRBJ1-5, with TRBD1 matching over 9 bases. Germline loops: CDR1 DFQATT, CDR2 SNEGSKA (reference sequence). J lost 4 bases, V lost 2 bases, and 6 bases had no gene match. The CDR3 runs 15 residues. CDR3: CSARSVDRGNQPQHF. The CDR3 bases are TGCAGTGCTAGATCGGTGGACAGGGGAAATCAGCCCCAGCATTTT.

This rearrangement joins TRBV20-1 to TRBJ2-1; 13 bases align to TRBD2. The CDR3 contains 17 residues. Germline V lookup: CDR1 DFQATT, CDR2 SNEGSKA (reference sequence). V gave up 3 bases and J gave up 7 bases; unmatched junction bases: 12. In nucleotides, the CDR3 is TGCAGTGCTAGCCCAATACAAACTAGCGGGGGGGTGAATGAGCAGTTCTTC. Translated: CSASPIQTSGGVNEQFF.

The rearrangement joins TRBV14 to TRBJ1-2, with D possibly matching TRBD1 (5 bases). Looked up from germline, CDR1 is SGHDN and CDR2 is FVKESK. With 5 bases removed from V and 8 bases from J, the gap between germline ends came to 21 bases. The CDR3 spans 15 residues. The CDR3 sequence is CASSKVRQPTGGYTF. The CDR3 nucleotides are TGTGCCAGCAGCAAAGTCCGACAGCCAACGGGGGGCTACACCTTC. The variable domain in full, with the rest retrieved from reference TRBV14 and TRBJ1-2, is EAGVTQFPSHSVIEKGQTVTLRCDPISGHDNLYWYRRVMGKEIKFLLHFVKESKQDESGMPNNRFLAERTGGTYSTLKVQPAELEDSGVYFCASSKVRQPTGGYTFGSGTRLTVV.

This clonotype was found a few times. The chain uses TRBV15 and TRBJ2-1; 10 nucleotides align to TRBD1. The CDR3 sequence is 14 residues long. Trimming removed 5 bases from V and 7 bases from J; junction bases left unmatched: 5. Germline V gene lookup returns CDR1 LNHNV and CDR2 YYDKDF (reference sequence). The CDR3 reads CATSYGTGVNEQFF. The CDR3, as DNA: TGTGCCACCAGCTACGGGACAGGGGTGAATGAGCAGTTCTTC.

This clonotype was observed a handful of times. The chain links TRBV18 to TRBJ1-5; 10 nucleotides match TRBD1. The CDR3 totals 15 residues. V lost 4 bases to trimming and J lost 9 bases; unmatched junction nucleotides: 9. The germline V gene has CDR1 KGHSH and CDR2 LQKENI. CDR3 sequence (DNA): TGTGCCAGCTCACTGGACAGGGGGACGGGGTCGCCCCAGCATTTT. Protein sequence: CASSLDRGTGSPQHF.

By sample share, this clonotype is medium-sized. V usage is TRBV20-1 and J usage is TRBJ1-6, with 8 bases matching TRBD1. CDR3 size: 15 residues. Germline CDR1 reads DFQATT; CDR2 reads SNEGSKA (reference sequence). Unmatched junction bases numbered 5, after V lost 0 bases and J lost 7 bases. This CDR3 reads CSARDGDRINSPLHF. The CDR3 nucleotides read TGCAGTGCTAGAGATGGGGACAGGATAAATTCACCCCTCCACTTT.

V and J are TRBV5-1 and TRBJ1-1, with 7 bases fitting TRBD1. V gave up 5 bases and J gave up 12 bases; unmatched junction bases: 13. Germline V gene lookup returns CDR1 SGHRS and CDR2 YFSETQ. CDR3 length: 13 residues. CDR3 DNA sequence: TGCGCCAGCAGTTTCGAACAGGGGTTCGCCACTTTCTTT. This gives the protein CASSFEQGFATFF.

This clonotype has ten or more counts. The chain joins TRBV5-1 to TRBJ2-7; D may be TRBD1 or TRBD2 (5 bases each). The CDR3 loop spans 14 amino acids. CDR1 is SGHRS, CDR2 YFSETQ, per germline. Trimming removed 5 bases at V and 2 bases at J, with 14 bases between. CDR3 in DNA: TGCGCCAGCAGACCGGCCGGGGACCCCTACGAGCAGTACTTC. Amino acids: CASRPAGDPYEQYF. The full variable domain, its missing parts supplied by reference TRBV5-1 and TRBJ2-7, is KAGVTQTPRYLIKTRGQQVTLSCSPISGHRSVSWYQQTPGQGLQFLFEYFSETQRNKGNFPGRFSGRQFSNSRSEMNVSTLELGDSALYLCASRPAGDPYEQYFGPGTRLTVT.

CDR3 loop: CASSQLDGTGWVNEQYF. The CDR3 DNA sequence: TGTGCCAGCAGCCAATTAGATGGGACAGGTTGGGTCAATGAGCAGTACTTC. This chain uses TRBV5-5 with TRBJ2-7; the match to TRBD1 covers 8 bases. Germline V CDR1 and CDR2: SGHKS, YYEKEE (reference sequence). The CDR3 has 17 residues. V lost 4 bases and J lost 7; bases outside the gene matches: 19.

The chain couples TRBV9 to TRBJ2-1; D may be TRBD2 (6 bases). V was clipped by 3 bases and J by 11 bases, with 12 bases between them. Germline-derived CDR1 and CDR2 are SGDLS and YYNGEE. The CDR3 covers 12 residues. The CDR3 sequence: CASSATGTQQFF. In DNA, the CDR3 is TGTGCCAGCAGCGCAACCGGGACTCAGCAGTTCTTC.

J is TRBJ2-5 and V is TRBV6-5, with D perhaps TRBD1 or TRBD2 (5 bases each). The V end lost 0 bases, the J end lost 9 bases, and 11 bases lay between the germline ends. This CDR3 comprises 13 residues. Germline CDR1 MNHEY, CDR2 SVGAGI. The CDR3 protein is CASSYSRGLAQYF. The CDR3 DNA sequence: TGTGCCAGCAGTTACTCGAGGGGTTTGGCCCAGTACTTC.

This clonotype was seen only a few times. The chain combines TRBV4-1 with TRBJ1-4, with 10 bases matching TRBD1. The J segment lost 6 bases and the V segment lost 4 bases, leaving 2 bases of the junction unmatched. This CDR3 comprises 14 residues. Germline V gene data show CDR1 as MGHRA and CDR2 as YSYEKL. The CDR3 sequence: CASSRDRGYEKLFF. In nucleotides, the CDR3 is TGCGCCAGCAGCCGGGACAGGGGATATGAAAAACTGTTTTTT.